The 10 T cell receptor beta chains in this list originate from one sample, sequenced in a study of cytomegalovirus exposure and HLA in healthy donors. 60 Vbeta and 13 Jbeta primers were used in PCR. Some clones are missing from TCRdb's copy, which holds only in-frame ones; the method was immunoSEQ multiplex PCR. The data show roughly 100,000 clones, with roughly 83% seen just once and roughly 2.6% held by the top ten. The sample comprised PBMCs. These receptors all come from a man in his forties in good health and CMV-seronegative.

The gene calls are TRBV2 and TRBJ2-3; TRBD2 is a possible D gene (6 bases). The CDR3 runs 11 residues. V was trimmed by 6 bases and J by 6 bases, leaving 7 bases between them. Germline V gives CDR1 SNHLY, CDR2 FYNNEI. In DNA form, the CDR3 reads TGTGCCAGCAGCCGGGAGGATACGCAGTATTTT. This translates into CASSREDTQYF.

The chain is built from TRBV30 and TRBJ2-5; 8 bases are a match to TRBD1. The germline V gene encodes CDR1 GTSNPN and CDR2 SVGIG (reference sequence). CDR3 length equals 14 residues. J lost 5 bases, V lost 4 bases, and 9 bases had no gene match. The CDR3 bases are TGTGCCTGGACCCTTCGGACAGGGTCCGAGACCCAGTACTTC. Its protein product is CAWTLRTGSETQYF.

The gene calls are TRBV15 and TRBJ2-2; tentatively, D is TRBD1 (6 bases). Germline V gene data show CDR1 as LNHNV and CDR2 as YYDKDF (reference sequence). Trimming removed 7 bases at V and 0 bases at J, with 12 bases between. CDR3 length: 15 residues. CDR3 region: CATTEDSTNTGELFF. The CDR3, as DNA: TGTGCCACCACCGAGGACAGCACGAACACCGGGGAGCTGTTTTTT.

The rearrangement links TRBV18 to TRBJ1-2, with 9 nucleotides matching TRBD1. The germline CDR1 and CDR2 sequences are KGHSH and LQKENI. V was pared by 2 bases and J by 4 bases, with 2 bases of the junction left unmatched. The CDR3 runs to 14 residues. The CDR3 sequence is CASSPGQGSYGYTF. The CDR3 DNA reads TGTGCCAGCTCACCAGGACAGGGGAGCTATGGCTACACCTTC.

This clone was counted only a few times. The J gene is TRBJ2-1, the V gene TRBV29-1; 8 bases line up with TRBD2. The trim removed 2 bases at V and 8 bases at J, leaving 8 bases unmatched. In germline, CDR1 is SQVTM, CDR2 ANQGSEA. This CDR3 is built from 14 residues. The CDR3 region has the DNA TGCAGCGTTGAATTGGTGCGGGGGGCGGATGAGCAGTTCTTC. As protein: CSVELVRGADEQFF.

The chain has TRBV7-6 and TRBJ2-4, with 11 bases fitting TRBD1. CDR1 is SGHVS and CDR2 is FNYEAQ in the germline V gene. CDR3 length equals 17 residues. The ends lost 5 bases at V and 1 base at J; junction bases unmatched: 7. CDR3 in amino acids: CASSPGTGGAAKNIQYF. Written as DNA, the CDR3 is TGTGCCAGCAGCCCGGGGACAGGGGGGGCGGCCAAAAACATTCAGTACTTC.

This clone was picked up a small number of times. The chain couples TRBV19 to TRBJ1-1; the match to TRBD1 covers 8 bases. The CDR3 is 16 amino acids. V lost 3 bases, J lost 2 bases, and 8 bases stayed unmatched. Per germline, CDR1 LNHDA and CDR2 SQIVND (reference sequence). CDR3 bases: TGTGCCAGTAGTATCAGGCAGGGGGCCCTAAACACTGAAGCTTTCTTT. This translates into CASSIRQGALNTEAFF. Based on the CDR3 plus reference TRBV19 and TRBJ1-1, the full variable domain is DGGITQSPKYLFRKEGQNVTLSCEQNLNHDAMYWYRQDPGQGLRLIYYSQIVNDFQKGDIAEGYSVSREKKESFPLTVTSAQKNPTAFYLCASSIRQGALNTEAFFGQGTRLTVV.

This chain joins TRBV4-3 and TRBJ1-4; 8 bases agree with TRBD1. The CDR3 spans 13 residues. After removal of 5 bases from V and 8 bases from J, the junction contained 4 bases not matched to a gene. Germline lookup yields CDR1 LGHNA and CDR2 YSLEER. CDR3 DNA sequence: TGCGCCAGCAGCGCGGACAGGGAGGAAAAACTGTTTTTT. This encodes CASSADREEKLFF.

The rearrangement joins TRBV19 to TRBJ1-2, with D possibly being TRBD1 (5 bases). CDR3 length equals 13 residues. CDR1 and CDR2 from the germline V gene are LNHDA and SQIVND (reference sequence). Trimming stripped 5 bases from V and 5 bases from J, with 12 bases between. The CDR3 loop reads CASSQGVEYGYTF. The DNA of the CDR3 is TGTGCCAGTAGTCAAGGGGTGGAATATGGCTACACCTTC.

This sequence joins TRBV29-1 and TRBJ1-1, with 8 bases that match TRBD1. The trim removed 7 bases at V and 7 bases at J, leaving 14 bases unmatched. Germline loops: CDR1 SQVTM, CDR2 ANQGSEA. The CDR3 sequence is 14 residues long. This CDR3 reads CSARGSGGRGEAFF. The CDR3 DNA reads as TGCAGCGCCCGAGGGTCAGGGGGCCGTGGTGAAGCTTTCTTT. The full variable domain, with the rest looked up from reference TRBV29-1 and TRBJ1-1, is SAVISQKPSRDICQRGTSLTIQCQVDSQVTMMFWYRQQPGQSLTLIATANQGSEATYESGFVIDKFPISRPNLTFSTLTVSNMSPEDSSIYLCSARGSGGRGEAFFGQGTRLTVV.